This TCR beta chain was recorded in a study of sequential checkpoint blockade in melanoma. Study-wide background: Arm A got nivolumab then ipilimumab; arm B the reverse, 1:1.

The junction had 4 bases not matched to a gene; V was cut back by 4 bases and J by 0 bases. Per germline, CDR1 GTSNPN and CDR2 SVGIG (reference sequence). The CDR3 has 15 residues. This sample's treatment: randomized to nivolumab then ipilimumab (arm A) or the reverse (arm B). Libraries were prepared by immunoSEQ multiplex PCR; TCRdb keeps only in-frame clonotypes and omits some of them. Of about 14,000 clones detected, roughly 82% appear once; the ten largest clones hold about 30%. This chain connects TRBV30 to TRBJ1-4, with 8 bases fitting TRBD1. Sequencing used CD8+ T cells sorted from blood (inferred from file names), obtained from a patient given nivolumab and ipilimumab in sequence. The origin of this receptor is a human donor with melanoma. CDR3 protein: CAWIGGQATNEKLFF. The CDR3 nucleotides are TGTGCCTGGATTGGGGGACAGGCAACTAATGAAAAACTGTTTTTT.